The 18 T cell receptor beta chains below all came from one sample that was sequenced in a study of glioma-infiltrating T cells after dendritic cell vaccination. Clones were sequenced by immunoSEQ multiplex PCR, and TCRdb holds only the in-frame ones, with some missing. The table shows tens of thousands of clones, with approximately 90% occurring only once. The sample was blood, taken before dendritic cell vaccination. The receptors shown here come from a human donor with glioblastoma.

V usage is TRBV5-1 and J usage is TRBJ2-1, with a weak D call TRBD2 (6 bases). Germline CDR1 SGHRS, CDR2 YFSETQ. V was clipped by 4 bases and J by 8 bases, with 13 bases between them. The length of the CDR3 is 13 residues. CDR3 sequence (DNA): TGCGCCAGCAGCCATAGACCGGGGGATGAGCAGTTCTTC. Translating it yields CASSHRPGDEQFF.

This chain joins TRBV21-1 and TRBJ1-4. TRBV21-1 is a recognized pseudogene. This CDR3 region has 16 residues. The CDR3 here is CASSGEGSVSRKKLFF. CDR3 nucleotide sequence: TGTGCCAGCAGCGGAGAAGGATCAGTCAGTAGAAAAAAACTGTTTTTT.

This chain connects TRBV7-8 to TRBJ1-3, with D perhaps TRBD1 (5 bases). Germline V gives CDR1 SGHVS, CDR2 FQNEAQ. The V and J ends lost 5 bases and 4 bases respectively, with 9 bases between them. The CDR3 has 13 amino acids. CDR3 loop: CASSRQIGNTIYF. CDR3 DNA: TGTGCCAGCAGCCGACAGATAGGAAACACCATATATTTT.

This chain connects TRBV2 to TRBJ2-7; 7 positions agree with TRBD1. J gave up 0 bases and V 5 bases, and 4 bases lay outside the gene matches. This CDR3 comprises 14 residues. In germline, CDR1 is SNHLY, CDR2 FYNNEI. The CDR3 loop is CASSPTGDSYEQYF. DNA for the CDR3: TGTGCCAGCAGTCCTACAGGGGACTCCTACGAGCAGTACTTC.

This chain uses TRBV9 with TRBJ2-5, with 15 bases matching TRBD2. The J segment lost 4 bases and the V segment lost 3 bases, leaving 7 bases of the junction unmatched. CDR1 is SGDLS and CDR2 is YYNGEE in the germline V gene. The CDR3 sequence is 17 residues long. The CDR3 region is CASSDGLAGGRGETQYF. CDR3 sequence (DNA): TGTGCCAGCAGCGACGGACTAGCGGGGGGGCGGGGAGAGACCCAGTACTTC.

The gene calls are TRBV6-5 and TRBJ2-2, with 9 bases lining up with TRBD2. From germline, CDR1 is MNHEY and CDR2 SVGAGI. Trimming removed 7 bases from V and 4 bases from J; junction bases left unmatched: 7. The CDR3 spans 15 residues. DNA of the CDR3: TGTGCCAGCAATAGCGGGAGAGCCTTCACCGGGGAGCTGTTTTTT. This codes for CASNSGRAFTGELFF.

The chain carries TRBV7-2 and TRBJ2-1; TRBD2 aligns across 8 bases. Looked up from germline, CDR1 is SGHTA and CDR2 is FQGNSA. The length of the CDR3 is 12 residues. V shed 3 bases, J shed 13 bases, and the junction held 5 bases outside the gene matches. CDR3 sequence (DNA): TGTGCCAGCAGCTTGGTCCGGGAGGGCCAGTTCTTC. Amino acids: CASSLVREGQFF.

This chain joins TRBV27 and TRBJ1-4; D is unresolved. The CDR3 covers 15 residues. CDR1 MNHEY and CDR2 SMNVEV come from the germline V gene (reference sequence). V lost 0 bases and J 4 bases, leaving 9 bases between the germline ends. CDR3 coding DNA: TGTGCCAGCAGTTTATCGTACCAGATTAATGAAAAACTGTTTTTT. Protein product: CASSLSYQINEKLFF.

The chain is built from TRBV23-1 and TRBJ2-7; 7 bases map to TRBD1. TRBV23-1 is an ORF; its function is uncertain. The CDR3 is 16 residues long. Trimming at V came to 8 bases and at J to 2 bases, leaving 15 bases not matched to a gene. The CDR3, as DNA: TGCGCCAGCCCCGAGATTACCGGGACAGCTCCCTACGAGCAGTACTTC. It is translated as CASPEITGTAPYEQYF.

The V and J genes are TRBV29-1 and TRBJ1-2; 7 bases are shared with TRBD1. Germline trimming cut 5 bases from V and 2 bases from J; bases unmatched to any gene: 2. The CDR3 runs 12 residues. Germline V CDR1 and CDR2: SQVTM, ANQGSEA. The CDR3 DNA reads TGCAGCGTTATCAGGGGGAACTATGGCTACACCTTC. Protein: CSVIRGNYGYTF. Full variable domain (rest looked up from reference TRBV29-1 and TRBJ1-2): SAVISQKPSRDICQRGTSLTIQCQVDSQVTMMFWYRQQPGQSLTLIATANQGSEATYESGFVIDKFPISRPNLTFSTLTVSNMSPEDSSIYLCSVIRGNYGYTFGSGTRLTVV.

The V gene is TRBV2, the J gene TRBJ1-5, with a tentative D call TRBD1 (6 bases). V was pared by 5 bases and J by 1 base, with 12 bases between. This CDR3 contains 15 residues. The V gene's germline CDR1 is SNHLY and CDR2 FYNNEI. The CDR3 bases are TGTGCCAGCAGTCTTTTGGACAGCAGCAATCAGCCCCAGCATTTT. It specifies CASSLLDSSNQPQHF.

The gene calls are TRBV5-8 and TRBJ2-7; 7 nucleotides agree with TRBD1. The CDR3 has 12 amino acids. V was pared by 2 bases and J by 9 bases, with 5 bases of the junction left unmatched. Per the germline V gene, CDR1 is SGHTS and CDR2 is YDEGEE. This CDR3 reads CASSLRQGTQYF. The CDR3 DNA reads TGTGCCAGCAGCTTACGACAGGGCACGCAGTACTTC.

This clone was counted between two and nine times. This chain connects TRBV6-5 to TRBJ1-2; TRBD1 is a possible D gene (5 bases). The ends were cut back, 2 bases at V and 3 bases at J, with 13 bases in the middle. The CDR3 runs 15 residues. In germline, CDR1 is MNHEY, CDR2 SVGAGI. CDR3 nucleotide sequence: TGTGCCAGCAGTTACGTGGGAGGAGGGGACTATGGCTACACCTTC. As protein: CASSYVGGGDYGYTF.

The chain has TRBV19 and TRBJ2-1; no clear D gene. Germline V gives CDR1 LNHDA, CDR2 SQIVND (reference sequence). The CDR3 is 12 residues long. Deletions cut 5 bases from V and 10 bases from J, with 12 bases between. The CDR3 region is CASSVRPREQFF. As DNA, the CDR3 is TGTGCCAGTAGTGTAAGACCGAGGGAGCAGTTCTTC.

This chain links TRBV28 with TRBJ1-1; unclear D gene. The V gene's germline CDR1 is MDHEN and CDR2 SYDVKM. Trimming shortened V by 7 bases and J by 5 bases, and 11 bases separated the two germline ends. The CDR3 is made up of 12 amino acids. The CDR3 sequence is CASNLRGTEAFF. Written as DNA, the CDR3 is TGTGCCAGCAACCTGAGAGGGACTGAAGCTTTCTTT.

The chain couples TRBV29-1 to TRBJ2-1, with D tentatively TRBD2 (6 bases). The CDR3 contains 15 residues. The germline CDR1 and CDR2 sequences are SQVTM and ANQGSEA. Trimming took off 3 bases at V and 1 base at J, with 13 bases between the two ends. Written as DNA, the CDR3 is TGCAGCGTTGAGCCCCCAGGGAGGTCCTACAATGAGCAGTTCTTC. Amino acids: CSVEPPGRSYNEQFF.

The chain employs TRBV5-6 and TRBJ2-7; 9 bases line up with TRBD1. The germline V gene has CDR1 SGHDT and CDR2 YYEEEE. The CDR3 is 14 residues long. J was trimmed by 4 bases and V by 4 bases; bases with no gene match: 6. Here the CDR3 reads CASSPDRGVYEQYF. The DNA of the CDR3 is TGTGCCAGCAGCCCGGACAGGGGCGTTTACGAGCAGTACTTC. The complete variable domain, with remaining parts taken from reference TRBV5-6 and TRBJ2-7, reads DAGVTQSPTHLIKTRGQQVTLRCSPKSGHDTVSWYQQALGQGPQFIFQYYEEEERQRGNFPDRFSGHQFPNYSSELNVNALLLGDSALYLCASSPDRGVYEQYFGPGTRLTVT.

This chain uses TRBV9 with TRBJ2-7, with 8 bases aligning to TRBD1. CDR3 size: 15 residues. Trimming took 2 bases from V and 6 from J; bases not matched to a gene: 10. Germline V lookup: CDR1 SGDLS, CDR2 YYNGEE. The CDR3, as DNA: TGTGCCAGCAGCGTGACAGGGGTTGACGGGGGCGAGCAGTACTTC. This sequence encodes CASSVTGVDGGEQYF.